Below, one T cell receptor (beta chain) is given with its context. In patients chosen for sequencing, flow cytometry had shown CD8+CD57+ cell expansion. The study sampled blood from patients who had received no therapy. Researchers used genomic DNA as the template to profile TCR beta VDJ and CDR3. TCRdb ran MiXCR on the reads and lists one entry per CDR3 protein. This table holds about 98,000 distinct CDR3 sequences, around 62% found once. This specimen comes from a study of CD8+CD57+ T cells in acquired aplastic anemia. Study-wide background: Sorted CD4+ and CD8+ cells yielded around 3.2 ug of DNA on average.

V was pared by 3 bases and J by 5 bases, with 6 bases of the junction left unmatched. The germline gives CDR1 SGDLS, CDR2 YYNGEE. This CDR3 has 14 amino acids. This sequence joins TRBV9 and TRBJ1-1, with 8 bases that match TRBD1. The sample consisted of sorted CD4+, CD8+, or CD8+CD57+ T cells (not recorded which) from PBMCs. The receptor was derived from a human donor with aplastic anemia. The CDR3 spells CASSAPHRGTEAFF. In DNA form, the CDR3 reads TGTGCCAGCAGCGCACCTCACAGGGGGACTGAAGCTTTCTTT. The full variable domain, with the rest looked up from reference TRBV9 and TRBJ1-1, is DSGVTQTPKHLITATGQRVTLRCSPRSGDLSVYWYQQSLDQGLQFLIQYYNGEERAKGNILERFSAQQFPDLHSELNLSSLELGDSALYFCASSAPHRGTEAFFGQGTRLTVV.